Only a few counts were recorded for the clone carrying this TCR beta chain. Its antigen is still unknown. The entry originates in a study of cytomegalovirus exposure and HLA in healthy donors. V dropped 0 bases and J dropped 6 bases, with 8 bases sitting between them. This CDR3 comprises 14 residues. From germline, CDR1 is MNHEY and CDR2 SVGAGI. Researchers ran the PCR with 60 Vbeta and 13 Jbeta primers. Generated by immunoSEQ multiplex PCR, the TCRdb table keeps only in-frame clones and is missing some. The sample lists 120,000 to 150,000 clones, roughly 76% occurring once. General study findings and limits: Rare TCR sequences predominated, though certain public TCRs were found in many donors. TCR beta sequences reportedly predicted most subjects' HLA-A and HLA-B alleles accurately. Overall, approximately 150 TCR beta chains were annotated as cytomegalovirus-associated. With later analysis, a missense DCLRE1C variant became linked to TCR beta V- and J-gene trimming.

The chain combines TRBV6-5 with TRBJ2-2; no definite D call. This receptor was taken from a woman aged 40 to 49 in good health and CMV-seronegative. The material sequenced was PBMCs. The CDR3 here is CASSYSIEAGELFF. CDR3 coding DNA: TGTGCCAGCAGTTACTCGATTGAGGCCGGGGAGCTGTTTTTT.